This T cell receptor (beta chain) stems from a study of vaccination and CD4 T cells after COVID-19. Treatment given: roughly ten-day PBMC culture with coronavirus spike peptide pools or control peptides (ViraFEST assay). Half-medium changes with fresh IL-2 medium occurred on days 3 and 7. The CDR3 spans 19 residues. About this clonotype: What it binds is unknown.

Sequencing of cultured CD4+ T cell DNA used the Oncomine TCR Beta short-read assay. Using its own MiXCR run on the PCR reads, TCRdb lists one record per CDR3 protein. This sample yields some 13,000 distinct CDR3 sequences, of which 40% to 50% are seen a single time; about a fifth belongs to the top ten. This clonotype was obtained from a human donor who had recovered from COVID-19. The chain is built from TRBV21-1 and TRBJ2-7; TRBD1 is taken as the D call from the table, unchecked against the DNA. TRBV21-1 is shown as a pseudogene. The sample in question was CD4+ T cells from blood, cultured in vitro, obtained before SARS-CoV-2 vaccination. The CDR3 region is CASSRRTGGFFSPYYEQYF. The CDR3 region has the DNA TGTGCCAGCAGCAGGAGGACAGGGGGCTTCTTCTCCCCTTACTACGAGCAGTACTTC.